This T cell receptor beta chain was captured by sequencing in a study of control samples from healthy donors and cancer patients. Sequenced by immunoSEQ multiplex PCR; TCRdb stores in-frame clones only, minus some. The sample has 45,000 to 55,000 clones; around 95% are singletons. CDR1 and CDR2 from the germline V gene are DFQATT and SNEGSKA (reference sequence). Trimming took off 2 bases at V and 7 bases at J, with 6 bases between the two ends. The CDR3 sequence is 11 residues long. The TCR originated in a man aged 25-45 years in good health. The source material was blood. This chain uses TRBV20-1 with TRBJ2-1; no reliable D call. DNA of the CDR3: TGCAGTGCTAGAACCCGTAATGAGCAGTTCTTC. Protein: CSARTRNEQFF.